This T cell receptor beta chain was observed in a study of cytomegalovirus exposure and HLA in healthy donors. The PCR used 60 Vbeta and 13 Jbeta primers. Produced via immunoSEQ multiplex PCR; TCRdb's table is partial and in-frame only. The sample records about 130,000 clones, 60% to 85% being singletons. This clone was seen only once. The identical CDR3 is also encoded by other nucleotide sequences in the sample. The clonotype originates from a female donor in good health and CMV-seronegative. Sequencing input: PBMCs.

The chain's CDR3 is CASSPTGGSNEKLFF. The DNA for the CDR3 is TGCGCCAGCAGCCCGACGGGGGGGTCTAATGAAAAACTGTTTTTT. The chain combines TRBV5-1 with TRBJ1-4; D perhaps matches TRBD1 (5 bases). The germline V and J ends were trimmed by 4 bases and 3 bases, with 13 bases remaining between them. From germline, CDR1 is SGHRS and CDR2 YFSETQ. This CDR3 is built from 15 residues.